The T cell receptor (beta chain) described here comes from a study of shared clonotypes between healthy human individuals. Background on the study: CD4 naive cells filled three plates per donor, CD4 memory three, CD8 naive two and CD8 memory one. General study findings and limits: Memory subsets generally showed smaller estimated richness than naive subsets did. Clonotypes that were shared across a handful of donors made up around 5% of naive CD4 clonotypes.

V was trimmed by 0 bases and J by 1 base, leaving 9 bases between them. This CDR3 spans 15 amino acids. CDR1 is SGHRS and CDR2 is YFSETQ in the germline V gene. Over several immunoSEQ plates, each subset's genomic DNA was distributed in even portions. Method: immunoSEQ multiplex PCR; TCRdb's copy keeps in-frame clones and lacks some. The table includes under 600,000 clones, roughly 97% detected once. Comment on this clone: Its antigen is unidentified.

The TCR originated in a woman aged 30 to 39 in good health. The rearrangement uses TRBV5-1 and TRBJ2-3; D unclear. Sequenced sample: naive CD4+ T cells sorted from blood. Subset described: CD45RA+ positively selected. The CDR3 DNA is TGCGCCAGCAGCTTGGCGGCGGATCGCACAGATACGCAGTATTTT. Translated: CASSLAADRTDTQYF.